The 28 T cell receptor beta chains in this list originate from one sample, sequenced in a study of cytomegalovirus exposure and HLA in healthy donors. Both 60 Vbeta primers and 13 Jbeta primers went into the PCR. TCRdb's table, derived via immunoSEQ multiplex PCR, lists solely in-frame clones and lacks some. The sample includes over 130,000 clones, approximately 72% of them seen just once. Sequenced material: PBMCs. Receptor source: a woman aged 60 to 75 in good health and CMV-seronegative.

CDR3 in amino acids: CASSRTSGRNEQFF. DNA for the CDR3: TGTGCCAGCAGCCGGACTAGCGGGAGGAATGAGCAGTTCTTC. V usage is TRBV5-4 and J usage is TRBJ2-1; 14 bases are a match to TRBD2. Trimming removed 4 bases from V and 7 bases from J; junction bases left unmatched: 1. This CDR3 region has 14 residues. CDR1 SGHNT and CDR2 YYREEE come from the germline V gene (reference sequence).

The rearrangement uses TRBV9 and TRBJ2-3, with D maybe TRBD1 (6 bases). V was clipped by 0 bases and J by 4 bases, with 9 bases between them. Germline values: CDR1 SGDLS, CDR2 YYNGEE. The CDR3 consists of 14 residues. The CDR3 nucleotides are TGTGCCAGCAGCGTAGCTGGGGGCTCAGATACGCAGTATTTT. Protein: CASSVAGGSDTQYF.

The chain combines TRBV19 with TRBJ1-4; D may be TRBD1 (5 bases). This CDR3 region has 15 residues. V was shortened by 3 bases and J by 2 bases, with 10 bases between the two germline ends. Germline V CDR1 and CDR2: LNHDA, SQIVND (reference sequence). CDR3: CASSIQGWTNEKLFF. The DNA for the CDR3 is TGTGCCAGTAGTATCCAGGGCTGGACTAATGAAAAACTGTTTTTT. Looking up the rest from reference TRBV19 and TRBJ1-4 gives the full variable domain: DGGITQSPKYLFRKEGQNVTLSCEQNLNHDAMYWYRQDPGQGLRLIYYSQIVNDFQKGDIAEGYSVSREKKESFPLTVTSAQKNPTAFYLCASSIQGWTNEKLFFGSGTQLSVL.

The CDR3 region is CAIAGKSPDNEQFF. In DNA form, the CDR3 reads TGTGCCATCGCGGGGAAGAGCCCCGACAATGAGCAGTTCTTC. J is TRBJ2-1 and V is TRBV10-3; a possible D gene is TRBD2 (6 bases). V dropped 8 bases and J dropped 5 bases, with 16 bases sitting between them. Per germline, CDR1 ENHRY and CDR2 SYGVKD. The CDR3 is made up of 14 amino acids.

The chain employs TRBV18 and TRBJ2-7; the D is unclear. In germline, CDR1 is KGHSH, CDR2 LQKENI. The CDR3 has 15 amino acids. Trimming took off 3 bases at V and 0 bases at J, with 12 bases between the two ends. The CDR3 sequence is CASSPESSLSYEQYF. The CDR3 region has the DNA TGTGCCAGCTCACCTGAGAGCTCCCTCTCCTACGAGCAGTACTTC. The entire variable domain, with the rest obtained from reference TRBV18 and TRBJ2-7, is as follows: NAGVMQNPRHLVRRRGQEARLRCSPMKGHSHVYWYRQLPEEGLKFMVYLQKENIIDESGMPKERFSAEFPKEGPSILRIQQVVRGDSAAYFCASSPESSLSYEQYFGPGTRLTVT.

The chain uses TRBV4-3 and TRBJ2-1; 9 positions match TRBD1. CDR1 and CDR2 (germline): LGHNA, YSLEER. Losses at the gene ends were 3 bases for V and 1 base for J; bases not matched to a gene: 4. This CDR3 comprises 16 residues. CDR3 DNA: TGCGCCAGCAGCCAGGGACAGGGACTGTCCTACAATGAGCAGTTCTTC. This codes for CASSQGQGLSYNEQFF.

This clone was seen more than once but under ten times. The chain combines TRBV27 with TRBJ2-7; TRBD1 aligns across 7 bases. Germline V gives CDR1 MNHEY, CDR2 SMNVEV (reference sequence). V gave up 9 bases and J gave up 6 bases; unmatched junction bases: 5. The CDR3 runs to 11 residues. The CDR3 sequence: CASSTGREQYF. The CDR3 bases are TGTGCCAGTTCGACAGGGCGCGAGCAGTACTTC.

V and J are TRBV7-2 and TRBJ2-7, with 11 bases fitting TRBD2. CDR1 and CDR2 (germline): SGHTA, FQGNSA. The CDR3 is 15 amino acids. Trimming removed 2 bases from V and 6 bases from J; junction bases left unmatched: 6. CDR3 nucleotide sequence: TGTGCCAGCAGCTTATGGGGCGGGACTAGCGGCGAGCAGTACTTC. It codes for CASSLWGGTSGEQYF.

This clone was counted between two and nine times. This chain links TRBV5-4 with TRBJ2-3, with TRBD2 matching 16 bases. CDR3 length: 20 residues. The J segment lost 4 bases and the V segment lost 4 bases, leaving 15 bases of the junction unmatched. From germline, CDR1 is SGHNT and CDR2 YYREEE (reference sequence). Here the CDR3 reads CASSPEPGLAGGRGADTQYF. The CDR3 DNA sequence: TGTGCCAGCAGCCCGGAACCGGGACTAGCGGGAGGGCGGGGGGCAGATACGCAGTATTTT.

The genes are TRBV12-5 and TRBJ1-2, with a possible D match to TRBD1 (6 bases). CDR3 length: 12 amino acids. Germline CDR1 LGHNT, CDR2 FRNRAP. V lost 2 bases, J lost 14 bases, and 15 bases lay in between. This CDR3 is CASGLSAGAQTF. In DNA form, the CDR3 reads TGTGCTAGTGGTTTGTCCGCGGGGGCTCAGACCTTC.

In this sample, this clone turned up a few times. V is TRBV28 and J is TRBJ2-3, with D uncertain. Germline V gives CDR1 MDHEN, CDR2 SYDVKM. The CDR3 contains 13 residues. V gave up 5 bases and J gave up 0 bases, with 6 bases separating them. CDR3: CASSPTSTDTQYF. The CDR3 DNA is TGTGCCAGCAGTCCGACTAGCACAGATACGCAGTATTTT. Filled out from reference TRBV28 and TRBJ2-3, the complete variable domain reads DVKVTQSSRYLVKRTGEKVFLECVQDMDHENMFWYRQDPGLGLRLIYFSYDVKMKEKGDIPEGYSVSREKKERFSLILESASTNQTSMYLCASSPTSTDTQYFGPGTRLTVL.

This rearrangement joins TRBV2 to TRBJ1-2, with TRBD1 matching over 9 bases. CDR1 is SNHLY, CDR2 FYNNEI, per germline. V shed 2 bases and J 6 bases; nucleotides not matched to a gene: 4. There are 14 residues in the CDR3. As DNA, the CDR3 is TGTGCCAGCAGTGAACCGGGACAGGGTCATGGCTACACCTTC. It codes for CASSEPGQGHGYTF.

This CDR3 reads CASSLTPGLGTDTQYF. CDR3 nucleotide sequence: TGTGCCAGCAGTTTGACTCCGGGACTGGGCACAGATACGCAGTATTTT. The chain couples TRBV28 to TRBJ2-3; perhaps TRBD2 as D (6 bases). CDR3 length: 16 residues. V lost 3 bases to trimming and J lost 1 base, with 14 bases between them. Germline V gene data show CDR1 as MDHEN and CDR2 as SYDVKM.

The chain employs TRBV5-1 and TRBJ2-5, with 8 bases lining up with TRBD1. Germline V gene data show CDR1 as SGHRS and CDR2 as YFSETQ. Trimming at V came to 0 bases and at J to 3 bases, leaving 10 bases not matched to a gene. The length of the CDR3 is 17 residues. DNA for the CDR3: TGCGCCAGCAGCTTGGGGGGGACAGGTGGGACCAAAGAGACCCAGTACTTC. Protein sequence: CASSLGGTGGTKETQYF.

CDR3 nucleotides: TGCGCCAGCACTATACCCGGGACTCAGGCGGCTTTCTTT. It yields the protein CASTIPGTQAAFF. This chain joins TRBV10-2 and TRBJ1-1, with a tentative D call TRBD1 (5 bases). The ends were cut back, 7 bases at V and 11 bases at J, with 20 bases in the middle. This CDR3 has 13 residues. CDR1 is WSHSY and CDR2 is SAAADI in the germline V gene.

A few counts support this clone. V and J are TRBV29-1 and TRBJ2-1; TRBD2 matches 14 bases. The length of the CDR3 is 19 residues. With V trimmed by 1 base and J by 3 bases, 11 bases remained unmatched. Germline V gene sequence: CDR1 SQVTM, CDR2 ANQGSEA. This chain's CDR3 is CSVEAHMTSGRAYYNEQFF. Here the CDR3 DNA reads TGCAGCGTTGAAGCCCATATGACTAGCGGGAGGGCCTACTACAATGAGCAGTTCTTC.

V is TRBV2 and J is TRBJ2-7, with 8 bases lining up with TRBD1. This CDR3 has 14 residues. Germline-derived CDR1 and CDR2 are SNHLY and FYNNEI. Losses at the gene ends were 6 bases for V and 7 bases for J; bases not matched to a gene: 11. The CDR3 reads CASRDPGGAGEQYF. CDR3 DNA: TGTGCCAGCAGGGACCCAGGGGGCGCGGGTGAGCAGTACTTC.

The chain joins TRBV5-1 to TRBJ1-5; no clear D. This CDR3 is 14 amino acids long. Trimming pared 0 bases from V and 0 bases from J, leaving 4 bases between. CDR1 is SGHRS, CDR2 YFSETQ, per germline. The CDR3 bases are TGCGCCAGCAGCTTGGACGGTAGCAATCAGCCCCAGCATTTT. It encodes CASSLDGSNQPQHF.

The chain joins TRBV7-2 to TRBJ2-1, with a tentative D call TRBD2 (6 bases). The CDR3 sequence is 13 residues long. Trimming stripped 5 bases from V and 9 bases from J, with 14 bases between. Germline V gene lookup returns CDR1 SGHTA and CDR2 FQGNSA. The CDR3 coding sequence is TGTGCCAGCAGCCTGGGACTCCAGGTTGAGCAGTTCTTC. Protein sequence: CASSLGLQVEQFF.

This chain joins TRBV6-1 and TRBJ1-1; 10 bases are a match to TRBD1. CDR1 is MNHNS and CDR2 is SASEGT in the germline V gene. This CDR3 has 15 residues. After removal of 5 bases from V and 7 bases from J, the junction contained 10 bases not matched to a gene. CDR3 DNA sequence: TGTGCCAGCAGTCTTTCCGGGACAGGGGTTATTGAAGCTTTCTTT. It encodes CASSLSGTGVIEAFF.

The genes are TRBV6-1 and TRBJ1-1; D gene unclear. Germline lookup yields CDR1 MNHNS and CDR2 SASEGT. The CDR3 contains 15 residues. Trimming pared 3 bases from V and 4 bases from J, leaving 15 bases between. CDR3: CASSDQTPRVTEAFF. The CDR3 region has the DNA TGTGCCAGCAGTGACCAAACTCCTCGGGTCACTGAAGCTTTCTTT.

The J gene is TRBJ1-2, the V gene TRBV6-5; D uncertain. CDR1 and CDR2 from the germline V gene are MNHEY and SVGAGI. There are 15 residues in the CDR3. Trimming removed 0 bases from V and 8 bases from J, with 16 bases in between. This CDR3 is CASSYSSHGERGYTF. The DNA of the CDR3 is TGTGCCAGCAGTTACTCGAGCCATGGGGAGAGGGGCTACACCTTC.

The rearrangement joins TRBV10-3 to TRBJ2-5, with TRBD2 identical over 9 bases. The DNA matches TRBJ2-7 better at its end, which makes the J call doubtful. Germline CDR1 reads ENHRY; CDR2 reads SYGVKD. The CDR3 has 15 residues. This CDR3 is CAISESGLAGYEQYF. In DNA form, the CDR3 reads TGTGCCATCAGTGAGTCAGGGCTAGCGGGATACGAGCAGTACTTC.

In this sample, this clone turned up a few times. V usage is TRBV7-4 and J usage is TRBJ1-5, with a tentative D call TRBD1 (6 bases). Germline lookup yields CDR1 SGHVT and CDR2 SQSDAQ. The length of the CDR3 is 19 residues. The V end lost 4 bases, the J end lost 2 bases, and 24 bases lay between the germline ends. The CDR3 reads CASSSIWQGLGLGNQPQHF. CDR3 nucleotide sequence: TGTGCCAGCAGCTCCATCTGGCAGGGGCTTGGGCTGGGCAATCAGCCCCAGCATTTT.

The rearrangement links TRBV7-2 to TRBJ2-1; D remains ambiguous. Germline CDR1 and CDR2: SGHTA and FQGNSA. The CDR3 runs 13 residues. Trimming shortened V by 1 base and J by 9 bases, and 10 bases separated the two germline ends. Here the CDR3 DNA reads TGTGCCAGCAGCTTAGAATACCGAGGTGAGCAGTTCTTC. Encoded protein: CASSLEYRGEQFF. The variable domain in full, completed from reference TRBV7-2 and TRBJ2-1, reads GAGVSQSPSNKVTEKGKDVELRCDPISGHTALYWYRQSLGQGLEFLIYFQGNSAPDKSGLPSDRFSAERTGGSVSTLTIQRTQQEDSAVYLCASSLEYRGEQFFGPGTRLTVL.

In its sample, this clone was seen a few times. The chain is built from TRBV9 and TRBJ1-5; 7 bases map to TRBD1. CDR3 size: 15 residues. The germline V gene encodes CDR1 SGDLS and CDR2 YYNGEE. The trim removed 0 bases at V and 7 bases at J, leaving 7 bases unmatched. CDR3 in amino acids: CASSVGGGAGQPQHF. The CDR3, as DNA: TGTGCCAGCAGCGTAGGAGGGGGCGCTGGACAGCCCCAGCATTTT.

The genes are TRBV18 and TRBJ1-6; D unresolved. Trimming stripped 2 bases from V and 0 bases from J, with 8 bases between. This CDR3 has 16 residues. CDR1 and CDR2 from the germline V gene are KGHSH and LQKENI. The CDR3 nucleotides are TGTGCCAGCTCACCAAAAGGGAGCTCCTATAATTCACCCCTCCACTTT. Translation: CASSPKGSSYNSPLHF.

This clone has just a few counts. The J gene is TRBJ1-6, the V gene TRBV25-1; 12 nucleotides match TRBD1. This CDR3 is 16 amino acids long. Per the germline V gene, CDR1 is MGHDK and CDR2 is SYGVNS. Trimming took 4 bases from V and 6 from J; bases not matched to a gene: 4. The CDR3 region has the DNA TGTGCCAGCAGTGTCGGGACAGGGGGCGGTAATTCACCCCTCCACTTT. Translated: CASSVGTGGGNSPLHF.